The 31 T cell receptor beta chains below come from one sample, sequenced in a study of T cell repertoires and HLA-DP antigens. The repertoire was sequenced with immunoSEQ multiplex PCR; TCRdb's copy has only in-frame clones and lacks some. The table records approximately 86,000 clones, roughly 86% of them present only once. These receptors are not linked to any known antigen. Sequencing used CD4+ T cells from PBMCs. Receptor source: a man aged 45-65 years in good health and CMV-seronegative.

The CDR3 is CASSPFFGSDTDTQYF. The CDR3 nucleotides are TGTGCCAGCAGCCCCTTTTTCGGGAGTGATACAGATACGCAGTATTTT. V usage is TRBV11-1 and J usage is TRBJ2-3, with D perhaps matching TRBD2 (6 bases). CDR3 length: 16 amino acids. Per the germline V gene, CDR1 is SGHAT and CDR2 is FQDESV (reference sequence). The germline V and J ends were trimmed by 5 bases and 3 bases, with 18 bases remaining between them.

J is TRBJ1-2 and V is TRBV6-5; D uncertain. The CDR3 runs 13 residues. V shed 2 bases and J shed 6 bases, with 10 bases lying between them. Per germline, CDR1 MNHEY and CDR2 SVGAGI. The chain's CDR3 is CASSYGRRDGYTF. CDR3 DNA: TGTGCCAGCAGTTACGGGAGAAGGGATGGCTACACCTTC.

This rearrangement joins TRBV5-4 to TRBJ2-1, with D possibly matching TRBD2 (6 bases). The CDR3 spans 15 residues. Germline V CDR1 and CDR2: SGHNT, YYREEE (reference sequence). V gave up 0 bases and J gave up 2 bases, with 9 bases separating them. CDR3 sequence reads: CASSLDLATYNEQFF. DNA of the CDR3: TGTGCCAGCAGCTTGGATCTAGCGACCTACAATGAGCAGTTCTTC.

This clone was seen only once. V is TRBV2 and J is TRBJ2-4; D not resolved. This CDR3 has 13 residues. V shed 2 bases and J shed 4 bases, with 6 bases lying between them. Germline-derived CDR1 and CDR2 are SNHLY and FYNNEI. The DNA of the CDR3 is TGTGCCAGCAGTGAATGGCCTAAAAACATTCAGTACTTC. Residues: CASSEWPKNIQYF.

V usage is TRBV2 and J usage is TRBJ2-7; D call uncertain. Between the trimmed V and J ends, which lost 4 bases and 4 bases, there was a span of 11 bases. The CDR3 has 13 amino acids. CDR1 and CDR2 from the germline V gene are SNHLY and FYNNEI. CDR3 in DNA: TGTGCCAGCAGTGGGACCTTGGGGTACGAGCAGTACTTC. Translation: CASSGTLGYEQYF.

The CDR3 is CASSLELAGTDTQYF. CDR3 DNA sequence: TGCGCCAGCAGCTTGGAACTAGCGGGCACAGATACGCAGTATTTT. The rearrangement links TRBV5-1 to TRBJ2-3; TRBD2 matches 8 bases. The V segment lost 0 bases and the J segment 1 base; nucleotides outside the gene matches: 1. Per germline, CDR1 SGHRS and CDR2 YFSETQ. This CDR3 region has 15 residues.

About this clone: One base away lies a much larger clone, so this may be a sequencing read error. This sample also contains other DNA sequences that code for the same CDR3. CDR3 in amino acids: CASSSPGNTIYF. DNA of the CDR3: TGTGCCAGCAGTTCCCCTGGAAACACCATATATTTT. V is TRBV28 and J is TRBJ1-3; D not resolved. Germline values: CDR1 MDHEN, CDR2 SYDVKM. Deletions cut 4 bases from V and 2 bases from J, with 3 bases between. The CDR3 is made up of 12 amino acids.

The rearrangement joins TRBV6-1 to TRBJ2-1; 7 nucleotides align to TRBD2. Germline lookup yields CDR1 MNHNS and CDR2 SASEGT. The CDR3 has 15 residues. V dropped 3 bases and J dropped 9; count of bases not matched to a gene: 11. CDR3 protein: CASSDWAGARVEQFF. In nucleotides, the CDR3 is TGTGCCAGCAGTGATTGGGCGGGAGCCAGAGTTGAGCAGTTCTTC.

The chain couples TRBV2 to TRBJ2-7; D is uncertain. This CDR3 spans 15 amino acids. The V gene lost 3 bases and the J gene lost 2 bases, with 14 bases spanning the gap. Germline V gene sequence: CDR1 SNHLY, CDR2 FYNNEI. This CDR3 reads CASSDGGGNPYEQYF. The CDR3 DNA reads TGTGCCAGCAGTGACGGCGGTGGGAATCCCTACGAGCAGTACTTC.

This clone was detected once. The chain combines TRBV7-9 with TRBJ2-5; perhaps TRBD1 as D (7 bases). The germline V gene has CDR1 SEHNR and CDR2 FQNEAQ (reference sequence). The CDR3 totals 17 residues. Trimming stripped 4 bases from V and 1 base from J, with 19 bases between. The CDR3 loop reads CASSSGGSGNFQETQYF. The CDR3 region has the DNA TGTGCCAGCAGCTCAGGGGGTAGCGGAAACTTCCAAGAGACCCAGTACTTC.

The chain joins TRBV11-1 to TRBJ1-1; D is unclear. From germline, CDR1 is SGHAT and CDR2 FQDESV (reference sequence). The V end lost 1 base, the J end lost 2 bases, and 5 bases lay between the germline ends. This CDR3 has 13 amino acids. CDR3 sequence: CASSLDRNTEAFF. Here the CDR3 DNA reads TGTGCCAGCAGCTTAGACCGAAACACTGAAGCTTTCTTT.

V gene TRBV5-1 combines with J gene TRBJ1-2, with 9 bases matching TRBD1. CDR3 length equals 15 residues. Per germline, CDR1 SGHRS and CDR2 YFSETQ. V trimming: 3 bases; J trimming: 2 bases; junction bases outside the gene matches: 5. The CDR3 loop reads CASSSRQGGNYGYTF. The CDR3 coding sequence is TGCGCCAGCAGCTCGCGACAGGGGGGGAACTATGGCTACACCTTC.

This clone was detected only a few times. The V call is TRBV9, the J call TRBJ2-3; 8 bases are a match to TRBD2. Trimming removed 4 bases from V and 6 bases from J; junction bases left unmatched: 10. This CDR3 region has 15 residues. The V gene's germline CDR1 is SGDLS and CDR2 YYNGEE. CDR3 region: CASSSAGVRADTQYF. In DNA, the CDR3 is TGTGCCAGCAGCTCAGCGGGAGTACGAGCGGATACGCAGTATTTT.

This chain joins TRBV5-4 and TRBJ2-5; the match to TRBD2 covers 7 bases. Germline V gives CDR1 SGHNT, CDR2 YYREEE (reference sequence). Losses at the gene ends were 4 bases for V and 5 bases for J; bases not matched to a gene: 14. This CDR3 is 16 amino acids long. Written as DNA, the CDR3 is TGTGCCAGCAGCGAGGCGGCGGGAGTCGGGTATGAGACCCAGTACTTC. The encoded protein is CASSEAAGVGYETQYF. The whole variable domain, remainder taken from reference TRBV5-4 and TRBJ2-5, is ETGVTQSPTHLIKTRGQQVTLRCSSQSGHNTVSWYQQALGQGPQFIFQYYREEENGRGNFPPRFSGLQFPNYSSELNVNALELDDSALYLCASSEAAGVGYETQYFGPGTRLLVL.

This clone was found a few times. The rearrangement joins TRBV7-2 to TRBJ2-7, with 10 bases that match TRBD2. This CDR3 contains 16 residues. Germline lookup yields CDR1 SGHTA and CDR2 FQGNSA. Losses at the gene ends were 3 bases for V and 2 bases for J; bases not matched to a gene: 7. CDR3 region: CASSFQSGGAPYEQYF. The CDR3 coding sequence is TGTGCCAGCAGCTTCCAAAGCGGGGGGGCCCCCTACGAGCAGTACTTC.

The rearrangement joins TRBV19 to TRBJ2-7, with D perhaps matching TRBD1 (6 bases). This CDR3 contains 17 residues. Trimming left V 1 base short and J 3 bases short, with 19 bases between. Germline V gene lookup returns CDR1 LNHDA and CDR2 SQIVND (reference sequence). CDR3 protein: CASSIVFRGAISYEQYF. The DNA for the CDR3 is TGTGCCAGTAGTATAGTCTTCAGGGGAGCCATTAGCTACGAGCAGTACTTC.

The chain uses TRBV5-4 and TRBJ2-5; D is unclear. Germline CDR1 reads SGHNT; CDR2 reads YYREEE (reference sequence). This CDR3 is built from 12 residues. The V end lost 5 bases, the J end lost 5 bases, and 10 bases lay between the germline ends. The chain's CDR3 is CASSTGTETQYF. The CDR3 DNA reads as TGTGCCAGCAGTACCGGAACGGAGACCCAGTACTTC. The whole variable domain, filled in from reference TRBV5-4 and TRBJ2-5, reads ETGVTQSPTHLIKTRGQQVTLRCSSQSGHNTVSWYQQALGQGPQFIFQYYREEENGRGNFPPRFSGLQFPNYSSELNVNALELDDSALYLCASSTGTETQYFGPGTRLLVL.

This clone was recorded once. The V gene is TRBV5-1, the J gene TRBJ1-1; D remains ambiguous. Germline V lookup: CDR1 SGHRS, CDR2 YFSETQ. The CDR3 covers 13 residues. Deletions cut 2 bases from V and 3 bases from J, with 8 bases between. The CDR3 DNA reads as TGCGCCAGCAGCTTAGGCACCTACACTGAAGCTTTCTTT. Protein sequence: CASSLGTYTEAFF.

The genes are TRBV27 and TRBJ2-2; D gene uncertain. Trimming took off 6 bases at V and 2 bases at J, with 10 bases between the two ends. Germline lookup yields CDR1 MNHEY and CDR2 SMNVEV (reference sequence). The CDR3 covers 14 residues. CDR3 loop: CASSFWGNTGELFF. CDR3 sequence (DNA): TGTGCCAGCAGCTTTTGGGGAAACACCGGGGAGCTGTTTTTT.

The chain joins TRBV2 to TRBJ2-3; 9 nucleotides line up with TRBD1. Trimming took 6 bases from V and 4 from J; bases not matched to a gene: 5. This CDR3 is 14 amino acids long. Germline-derived CDR1 and CDR2 are SNHLY and FYNNEI. As DNA, the CDR3 is TGTGCCAGCAGGGGGACAGGGTATGCAGATACGCAGTATTTT. Protein sequence: CASRGTGYADTQYF.

This clone was picked up a small number of times. The rearrangement links TRBV10-3 to TRBJ1-2; D gene unclear. The CDR3 contains 12 residues. Trimming left V 5 bases short and J 6 bases short, with 10 bases between. Per the germline V gene, CDR1 is ENHRY and CDR2 is SYGVKD. CDR3 coding DNA: TGTGCCATCAGTACTTTGGGTGATGGCTACACCTTC. Protein product: CAISTLGDGYTF.

V usage is TRBV6-1 and J usage is TRBJ1-5; D not resolved. Trimming took off 9 bases at V and 5 bases at J, with 14 bases between the two ends. The CDR3 sequence is 13 residues long. Per the germline V gene, CDR1 is MNHNS and CDR2 is SASEGT. The DNA for the CDR3 is TGTGCCAGTTCGCTGGAGTCGGATCAGCCCCAGCATTTT. Its protein product is CASSLESDQPQHF.

In DNA, the CDR3 is TGTGCCAGCAGTGGAGGGACTAGCGGGAGAAGACGAGAGACCCAGTACTTC. It encodes CASSGGTSGRRRETQYF. V is TRBV25-1 and J is TRBJ2-5, with 14 bases matching TRBD2. Trimming cost V 4 bases and J 4 bases; bases outside gene matches: 8. The CDR3 covers 17 residues. CDR1 is MGHDK, CDR2 SYGVNS, per germline.

The chain links TRBV28 to TRBJ2-5, with TRBD2 matching over 8 bases. CDR1 is MDHEN and CDR2 is SYDVKM in the germline V gene. This CDR3 comprises 14 residues. Trimming at V came to 9 bases and at J to 5 bases, leaving 11 bases not matched to a gene. The CDR3 sequence is CASALPGGRETQYF. The CDR3 nucleotides are TGTGCCAGTGCCCTCCCGGGAGGGCGGGAGACCCAGTACTTC.

This clone appeared a few times. The chain carries TRBV9 and TRBJ1-5, with TRBD1 identical over 7 bases. Germline CDR1 reads SGDLS; CDR2 reads YYNGEE. V lost 6 bases, J lost 3 bases, and 6 bases stayed unmatched. The CDR3 is 14 amino acids. The CDR3 coding sequence is TGTGCCAGCAATGCGGGACAGCTCAATCAGCCCCAGCATTTT. It is translated as CASNAGQLNQPQHF.

The V gene is TRBV6-1, the J gene TRBJ2-3; tentatively, D is TRBD1 (5 bases). Trimming left V 4 bases short and J 7 bases short, with 12 bases between. This CDR3 has 13 residues. The germline V gene encodes CDR1 MNHNS and CDR2 SASEGT. CDR3 nucleotides: TGTGCCAGCAGTGTTAGGGGTCGGAATACGCAGTATTTT. Protein product: CASSVRGRNTQYF.

The CDR3 reads CASSRSQDTGELFF. The DNA for the CDR3 is TGTGCCAGCTCACGGAGTCAGGACACCGGGGAGCTGTTTTTT. This chain links TRBV18 with TRBJ2-2; D remains ambiguous. Germline lookup yields CDR1 KGHSH and CDR2 LQKENI. The CDR3 covers 14 residues. The V end was cut by 4 bases, the J end by 3 bases, with 9 bases between.

This clone was seen once. The chain links TRBV18 to TRBJ2-5; D is undetermined. Germline V gene data show CDR1 as KGHSH and CDR2 as LQKENI. This CDR3 is built from 12 residues. V lost 2 bases and J lost 4, with 5 bases in between. CDR3 amino acids: CASSPNRETQYF. CDR3 nucleotides: TGTGCCAGCTCACCAAATAGAGAGACCCAGTACTTC.

This rearrangement joins TRBV6-1 to TRBJ1-1; D not resolved. CDR3 length: 13 amino acids. The V and J ends lost 8 bases and 1 base respectively, with 11 bases between them. Germline CDR1 reads MNHNS; CDR2 reads SASEGT. CDR3 in DNA: TGTGCCAGCCCCCGGACGGAGAACACTGAAGCTTTCTTT. Residues: CASPRTENTEAFF.

This chain uses TRBV15 with TRBJ2-7, with 8 bases that match TRBD2. The CDR3 has 16 amino acids. Germline V gives CDR1 LNHNV, CDR2 YYDKDF (reference sequence). V was clipped by 3 bases and J by 6 bases; unmatched bases: 13. CDR3 loop: CATSRDVPRLAGEQYF. The CDR3 DNA follows: TGTGCCACCAGCAGGGACGTCCCCCGGCTAGCGGGCGAGCAGTACTTC.

The chain carries TRBV7-9 and TRBJ1-5; D not resolved. V was pared by 3 bases and J by 5 bases, with 11 bases between. Germline CDR1 reads SEHNR; CDR2 reads FQNEAQ (reference sequence). The CDR3 has 14 residues. The chain's CDR3 is CASSFSQPYQPQHF. In DNA, the CDR3 is TGTGCCAGCAGCTTTTCACAACCCTATCAGCCCCAGCATTTT.